The 5 T cell receptor beta chains below all came from one sample that was sequenced in a study of T cell responses to AZD1222 COVID-19 vaccine. The method was immunoSEQ multiplex PCR; TCRdb's version includes in-frame clones alone and lacks a portion of them. Of over 75,000 clones in the sample, 80% to 90% were seen once. The specimen was peripheral blood, collected on day 0 of AZD1222 vaccination. Source of these receptors: an adult in good health.

This sequence joins TRBV7-6 and TRBJ2-1; D ambiguous. The CDR3 is 15 residues long. The germline V gene has CDR1 SGHVS and CDR2 FNYEAQ. Trimming cost V 2 bases and J 6 bases, with 14 bases left between them. CDR3 coding DNA: TGTGCCAGCAGCTTAAAATATAAGACGATCAATGAGCAGTTCTTC. This codes for CASSLKYKTINEQFF.

The chain is built from TRBV4-2 and TRBJ2-1; D may be TRBD2 (5 bases). Germline CDR1 LGHNA, CDR2 YNFKEQ. The CDR3 is made up of 17 amino acids. V was trimmed by 4 bases and J by 7 bases, leaving 23 bases between them. In DNA, the CDR3 is TGTGCCAGCAGCCGCGCGGCCGGAGGTACCGGGGTAAATGAGCAGTTCTTC. It codes for CASSRAAGGTGVNEQFF.

V gene TRBV6-1 combines with J gene TRBJ2-2; D is uncertain. Germline values: CDR1 MNHNS, CDR2 SASEGT. V was clipped by 2 bases and J by 1 base, with 5 bases between them. This CDR3 region has 14 residues. CDR3 in amino acids: CASSEIWNTGELFF. The CDR3 DNA is TGTGCCAGCAGTGAAATCTGGAACACCGGGGAGCTGTTTTTT.

CDR3 in amino acids: CASSHRGGPQEFF. The CDR3 DNA sequence: TGTGCCAGCAGCCATAGAGGAGGACCACAGGAGTTCTTC. J is TRBJ2-1 and V is TRBV3-1 (or the pseudogene TRBV3-2); D may match TRBD1 or TRBD2 (5 bases each). This CDR3 has 13 residues. Germline CDR1 LGHDT, CDR2 YNNKEL (reference sequence). Trimming took 3 bases from V and 14 from J, leaving 17 bases between them.

This chain joins TRBV6-5 and TRBJ1-2; D is possibly TRBD1 (5 bases). Germline CDR1 is MNHEY and CDR2 is SVGAGI. Trimming shortened V by 4 bases and J by 4 bases, and 16 bases separated the two germline ends. This CDR3 region has 15 residues. The CDR3 sequence is CASSSVKVDTYGYTF. The DNA for the CDR3 is TGTGCCAGCAGTTCCGTTAAGGTGGACACCTATGGCTACACCTTC.